Listed here is a single TCR beta chain. The antigen it binds to is not known. Base qualities are missing; no much larger clone stands one base away. Library preparation employed 5' RACE. The reads were generated on an Illumina HiSeq 2500. The second PCR ran for about 6 to 11 cycles and used a J-beta primer mix along with a sample-barcoded 5' primer. A template-switch 5' adaptor carrying 12 random nucleotides introduced a unique molecular identifier onto each TCR beta cDNA molecule. Each sample yielded at least 3 million CDR3-containing paired-end reads. The Mint cDNA synthesis kit, primed by a TRBC-specific oligonucleotide, was used to synthesize first-strand cDNA from all RNA. All cDNA was treated with uracil-DNA glycosylase and then went through a first 18-cycle PCR with the universal primers M1SS and BC2_uni_R. Under the source paper's analysis protocol: Normalization of each sample was performed by random selection of 1 million high-quality reads, each carrying a distinct molecular identifier. Instead of being binned into consensus sequences, reads that shared molecular identifiers were thrown out. MiTCR, run with a Q25 quality threshold and the strictest error-elimination algorithm, handled CDR3 identification, clonotype clustering and error correction. A nonparametric unseen species model using Euler transformation provided a lower-bound estimate of total TCR beta diversity. TCRdb reworked the public reads: Q25 trimming with fastp, MiXCR clone assembly, productive beta chains retained. CDR3 protein duplicates are merged, each entry listing the most common genes and DNA. The V and J calls reflect TCRdb's pipeline rather than the authors' work. This sample has around 1,600,000 distinct CDR3 sequences in its table, and 40% to 45% of those were observed once. Over 3.5% of the sample is taken by the ten largest.

At the junction V is shortened by 5 bases and J by 6 bases, with 10 bases in between. The CDR3, cysteine through phenylalanine, is 12 amino acids long. CDR3 DNA is the only sequence kept; it has 36 bases, read in frame from the first base. Sequences SEHNR (CDR1) and FQNEAQ (CDR2) are obtained from the germline V gene (reference sequence). This sample was included in a study of blood T cells in healthy people across ages (dated by TCRdb to 2015 to 2017). Background for the entire study: In model experiments, template switching captured about one uniquely barcoded TCR beta cDNA molecule for every two T cells. Age-related changes in TCR beta repertoire diversity were measured in the study by deep sequencing normalized with unique cDNA molecular identifiers. Four age groups were formed from the donors: young (average roughly 16 years), middle-aged (around 39), aged (62) and long-lived (82). To avoid experimental bias, donors of different ages were spread randomly across the sequencing lanes. Two additional independent replicas of 1 million unique cDNA reads from the same blood draw were analyzed for two donors (one aged 18 to 30 and one aged 80 or older). Paper-wide results and their limitations: As age increased, observed TCR beta diversity per million T cells dropped in a roughly linear way, and a significant reduction was already evident by age 40. The long-lived group showed more naive CD4+ T cells, fewer expanded clones and increased TCR diversity than the aged group, suggesting age selection. Estimates of total diversity based on one million sequenced T cells were considered lower bounds and underestimates. A strong correlation was found between observed TCR beta diversity and the percentage of naive T cells measured by flow cytometry. Donor CMV infection status was unknown, potentially confounding age-related changes in expanded clonotypes. Because profiling used bulk unsorted PBMCs, naive and antigen-experienced compartments could not be compared conclusively.

Systemically healthy Caucasian individuals from Russia, approximately 39 in total and aged about 6 to 100 years, were included as donors. Each donor gave ten milliliters of peripheral blood, drawn into EDTA-treated Vacutainer tubes. Ficoll-Paque density-gradient centrifugation was used to isolate PBMCs, with at least 7 million per sample. Trizol reagent was used to extract total RNA from the PBMCs, yielding at least 6 micrograms per sample. For every donor, an aliquot of PBMCs went through flow cytometry to measure the percentages of naive CD45RAhigh/CD27high T cells. The receptor comes from a woman younger than 35 in good health. The source material was blood. The rearrangement joined TRBV7-9 to TRBJ1-1, with the D gene not clear enough to name. The bases read TGTGCCAGCAGCCCAATCTTCGCTGAAGCTTTCTTT. Translated, this is CASSPIFAEAFF.